Shown below are 30 T cell receptor beta chains from a single sample sequenced in a study of cytomegalovirus exposure and HLA in healthy donors (TCRdb year 2017). Receptor amplification or capture employed the immunoSEQ multiplex PCR assay. For the multiplex PCR, a mixture combining 60 forward primers for TCR Vbeta segments and 13 reverse primers for TCR Jbeta segments was used. In its TCRdb copy, this immuneACCESS table keeps in-frame sequences only and misses some clones. Where compared with another copy, unresolved V genes explain less than half of these, and the others have no known cause. Counted in this sample were approximately 190,000 clones; approximately 11% of them appeared once. The ten most abundant clones make up 7.8% of the sample. The sample taken for sequencing was PBMCs. Source of these receptors: a man over 45 in good health and CMV-seropositive.

This clone was recorded a few times. The chain links TRBV9 to TRBJ2-1, with D maybe TRBD1 (5 bases). Germline V lookup: CDR1 SGDLS, CDR2 YYNGEE. The CDR3 is 13 amino acids. V lost 0 bases and J 9 bases, leaving 10 bases between the germline ends. CDR3 amino acids: CASSVAEGVEQFF. As DNA, the CDR3 is TGTGCCAGCAGCGTAGCTGAAGGGGTTGAGCAGTTCTTC.

This clone was picked up one time. The V call is TRBV11-3, the J call TRBJ1-4; D not resolved. V shed 4 bases and J shed 6 bases, with 12 bases lying between them. Germline loops: CDR1 SGHNT, CDR2 YENEEA. CDR3 size: 14 residues. The CDR3 DNA reads as TGTGCCAGCAGCTCGTCCAGTGTGTATGAAAAACTGTTTTTT. It translates to CASSSSSVYEKLFF.

The rearrangement links TRBV12-5 to TRBJ1-5; D unclear. Looked up from germline, CDR1 is LGHNT and CDR2 is FRNRAP. The CDR3 spans 14 residues. The germline V and J ends were trimmed by 1 base and 10 bases, with 14 bases remaining between them. CDR3 protein: CASGLDEVTGPQHF. The CDR3 DNA reads TGTGCTAGTGGTTTGGATGAAGTTACGGGACCCCAGCATTTT.

CDR3 in DNA: TGTGCCAGTGTGGGCTACTTCACGAGGGAAGAGCAGTTCTTC. It yields the protein CASVGYFTREEQFF. The chain joins TRBV6-6 to TRBJ2-1; maybe TRBD2 (5 bases). The CDR3 spans 14 residues. Germline CDR1 MNHNY, CDR2 SVGAGI (reference sequence). V was trimmed by 9 bases and J by 10 bases, leaving 22 bases between them.

The DNA for the CDR3 is TGCGCCAGCAGCTCCGGACAGGCAACGCATTCACCCCTCCACTTT. Translating it yields CASSSGQATHSPLHF. The V call is TRBV5-1, the J call TRBJ1-6; the match to TRBD1 covers 7 bases. The CDR3 contains 15 residues. Germline CDR1 SGHRS, CDR2 YFSETQ. The trim removed 3 bases at V and 8 bases at J, leaving 8 bases unmatched.

Only one count was recorded for this clone. The V gene is TRBV19, the J gene TRBJ2-2; a possible D gene is TRBD1 (6 bases). Looked up from germline, CDR1 is LNHDA and CDR2 is SQIVND (reference sequence). The V and J ends lost 5 bases and 4 bases respectively, with 17 bases between them. This CDR3 spans 16 amino acids. CDR3 in amino acids: CASSVPNRVGTGELFF. CDR3 nucleotide sequence: TGTGCCAGTAGTGTCCCAAACAGGGTGGGCACCGGGGAGCTGTTTTTT.

The chain employs TRBV9 and TRBJ1-1; perhaps TRBD1 as D (5 bases). Deletions cut 7 bases from V and 1 base from J, with 14 bases between. Germline V gives CDR1 SGDLS, CDR2 YYNGEE. The CDR3 runs 14 residues. DNA for the CDR3: TGTGCCAGCGGGGGACTCCCTGGGAACACTGAAGCTTTCTTT. Its protein is CASGGLPGNTEAFF. Using reference TRBV9 and TRBJ1-1 for the parts outside the CDR3, the full variable domain is DSGVTQTPKHLITATGQRVTLRCSPRSGDLSVYWYQQSLDQGLQFLIQYYNGEERAKGNILERFSAQQFPDLHSELNLSSLELGDSALYFCASGGLPGNTEAFFGQGTRLTVV.

This clone came up a few times. This chain links TRBV11-2 with TRBJ1-4, with D perhaps TRBD1 (6 bases). Trimming left V 1 base short and J 4 bases short, with 10 bases between. Germline V gene sequence: CDR1 SGHAT, CDR2 FQNNGV. The CDR3 sequence is 15 residues long. The DNA of the CDR3 is TGTGCCAGCAGCTTAGCTGGACAGAATAATGAAAAACTGTTTTTT. Protein product: CASSLAGQNNEKLFF.

This clone appeared a few times. This rearrangement joins TRBV18 to TRBJ1-2; maybe TRBD1 (5 bases). Looked up from germline, CDR1 is KGHSH and CDR2 is LQKENI. The CDR3 length is 15 residues. Trimming removed 6 bases at V and 8 bases at J, with 22 bases between. The CDR3 is CASSPTIETVGGYTF. For the CDR3, the DNA is TGTGCCAGCTCGCCCACTATTGAGACAGTAGGAGGCTACACCTTC.

The rearrangement joins TRBV5-1 to TRBJ2-3; D unresolved. Trimming pared 4 bases from V and 0 bases from J, leaving 12 bases between. There are 15 residues in the CDR3. CDR1 SGHRS and CDR2 YFSETQ come from the germline V gene. The CDR3 reads CASSEAATSTDTQYF. CDR3 nucleotides: TGCGCCAGCAGCGAGGCGGCCACTAGCACAGATACGCAGTATTTT.

CDR3 DNA sequence: TGTGCCAGCAGTCCGGACAGGAATCAGCCCCAGCATTTT. It is translated as CASSPDRNQPQHF. This chain links TRBV7-3 with TRBJ1-5; 7 bases are shared with TRBD1. The V and J ends lost 6 bases and 4 bases, in that order; junction bases with no gene match: 3. The germline V gene encodes CDR1 SGHTA and CDR2 FQGTGA. This CDR3 is built from 13 residues.

A few counts support this clone. The rearrangement uses TRBV7-6 and TRBJ2-7; D gene ambiguous. The V gene's germline CDR1 is SGHVS and CDR2 FNYEAQ. The CDR3 is made up of 12 amino acids. Trimming cost V 3 bases and J 5 bases, with 8 bases left between them. Here the CDR3 DNA reads TGTGCCAGCAGCTTCGACAACCACGAGCAGTACTTC. Its translation is CASSFDNHEQYF. Using reference TRBV7-6 and TRBJ2-7 for the parts outside the CDR3, the full variable domain is GAGVSQSPRYKVTKRGQDVALRCDPISGHVSLYWYRQALGQGPEFLTYFNYEAQQDKSGLPNDRFSAERPEGSISTLTIQRTEQRDSAMYRCASSFDNHEQYFGPGTRLTVT.

The chain has TRBV28 and TRBJ2-7; possible D gene TRBD1, 7 bases. This CDR3 has 15 residues. With 3 bases removed from V and 6 bases from J, the gap between germline ends came to 18 bases. CDR1 MDHEN and CDR2 SYDVKM come from the germline V gene. The CDR3 protein is CASSFRRGRVLEQYV. The CDR3 region has the DNA TGTGCCAGCAGTTTCAGGAGGGGGCGAGTTCTCGAGCAGTACGTC.

In this sample, this clone turned up a few times. This chain connects TRBV4-1 to TRBJ2-1, with TRBD2 identical over 7 bases. Unmatched junction bases numbered 3, after V lost 4 bases and J lost 0 bases. The V gene's germline CDR1 is MGHRA and CDR2 YSYEKL. The CDR3 runs 15 residues. This CDR3 reads CASSLSGASYNEQFF. The CDR3 DNA follows: TGCGCCAGCAGCCTCAGCGGGGCCTCCTACAATGAGCAGTTCTTC.

This clone occurred a few times. The CDR3 spells CASSRTGGTEAFF. CDR3 nucleotides: TGTGCCAGCAGCCGCACGGGGGGCACTGAAGCTTTCTTT. The chain is built from TRBV7-9 and TRBJ1-1; the D gene is possibly TRBD1 (5 bases). V was pared by 5 bases and J by 4 bases, with 11 bases between. From germline, CDR1 is SEHNR and CDR2 FQNEAQ (reference sequence). The CDR3 runs to 13 residues.

Only a few counts were recorded for this clone. This chain uses TRBV9 with TRBJ1-1, with a possible D match to TRBD1 (6 bases). This CDR3 comprises 16 residues. V was cut by 0 bases and J by 3 bases, with 15 bases left in between. The germline gives CDR1 SGDLS, CDR2 YYNGEE. DNA of the CDR3: TGTGCCAGCAGCGTAGCTCCAGGGGCTGGGGACACTGAAGCTTTCTTT. This encodes CASSVAPGAGDTEAFF.

The chain has TRBV5-6 and TRBJ2-1; D is perhaps TRBD2 (5 bases). V was clipped by 4 bases and J by 4 bases, with 15 bases between them. The CDR3 is 15 residues long. The germline gives CDR1 SGHDT, CDR2 YYEEEE. CDR3 DNA: TGTGCCAGCAGCCACCGACAAACGGGATACAATGAGCAGTTCTTC. Translating it yields CASSHRQTGYNEQFF.

The sample holds a few counts of this clone. The V call is TRBV6-5, the J call TRBJ2-5; no reliable D call. Germline V gene data show CDR1 as MNHEY and CDR2 as SVGAGI. Trimming removed 4 bases from V and 2 bases from J, with 14 bases in between. The CDR3 length is 15 residues. The chain's CDR3 is CASSSLTQRQETQYF. The DNA of the CDR3 is TGTGCCAGCAGTTCGTTGACACAGAGACAAGAGACCCAGTACTTC.

V is TRBV10-2 and J is TRBJ1-6; D remains ambiguous. Between the trimmed V and J ends, which lost 4 bases and 5 bases, there was a span of 6 bases. Germline CDR1 WSHSY, CDR2 SAAADI. This CDR3 has 13 residues. The CDR3 here is CASSVADNSPLHF. The DNA for the CDR3 is TGCGCCAGCAGTGTGGCCGATAATTCACCCCTCCACTTT.

The V and J genes are TRBV12-2 and TRBJ1-1; the table assigns TRBD1, which was not confirmed against the DNA. TRBV12-2 is annotated as a pseudogene. This CDR3 comprises 20 residues. CDR3 in DNA: TGTGCAAGTCGCCTAGGCAGAGCTCCTGACCCCAGGGGGCGCAACACTGAAGCTTTCTTT. Its protein product is CASRLGRAPDPRGRNTEAFF.

The chain is built from TRBV2 and TRBJ2-3, with D maybe TRBD1 (5 bases). V was cut by 7 bases and J by 0 bases, with 20 bases left in between. This CDR3 contains 17 residues. Germline CDR1 SNHLY, CDR2 FYNNEI. The CDR3 nucleotides read TGTGCCAGCAAAGCAGGGCAAGGGGTATCTAGCACAGATACGCAGTATTTT. It translates to CASKAGQGVSSTDTQYF.

The V call is TRBV6-5, the J call TRBJ2-5; 7 bases align to TRBD2. Losses at the gene ends were 5 bases for V and 4 bases for J; bases not matched to a gene: 7. Germline-derived CDR1 and CDR2 are MNHEY and SVGAGI. The CDR3 totals 14 residues. The CDR3 coding sequence is TGTGCCAGCAGTACCCTGGCTAGCGGAGAGACCCAGTACTTC. Protein product: CASSTLASGETQYF.

As regards this clone: The same CDR3 arises from other DNA sequences in this sample as well. The gene calls are TRBV5-1 and TRBJ2-3; a possible D gene is TRBD1 (5 bases). Germline CDR1 SGHRS, CDR2 YFSETQ. V was cut by 2 bases and J by 5 bases, with 9 bases left in between. This CDR3 spans 13 amino acids. In DNA form, the CDR3 reads TGCGCCAGCAGCTTAGACAGTGGAGATACGCAGTATTTT. It translates to CASSLDSGDTQYF. The whole variable domain, filled in from reference TRBV5-1 and TRBJ2-3, reads KAGVTQTPRYLIKTRGQQVTLSCSPISGHRSVSWYQQTPGQGLQFLFEYFSETQRNKGNFPGRFSGRQFSNSRSEMNVSTLELGDSALYLCASSLDSGDTQYFGPGTRLTVL.

This clone was detected only a few times. The chain links TRBV11-3 to TRBJ2-7; TRBD1 agrees at 9 bases. The germline V gene has CDR1 SGHNT and CDR2 YENEEA. There are 16 residues in the CDR3. The trim removed 4 bases at V and 0 bases at J, leaving 7 bases unmatched. The CDR3 is CASSSGTGRSSYEQYV. CDR3 in DNA: TGTGCCAGCAGCTCTGGGACAGGGAGAAGCTCCTACGAGCAGTACGTC.

The rearrangement links TRBV6-5 to TRBJ2-7, with D perhaps TRBD2 (5 bases). Per the germline V gene, CDR1 is MNHEY and CDR2 is SVGAGI. V shed 6 bases and J shed 8 bases, with 20 bases lying between them. This CDR3 comprises 14 residues. The CDR3: CASRPSGISEKQYF. DNA for the CDR3: TGTGCCAGCAGACCTTCGGGGATCTCCGAGAAGCAGTACTTC.

The V and J genes are TRBV7-8 and TRBJ2-7, with 9 bases aligning to TRBD1. Germline CDR1 is SGHVS and CDR2 is FQNEAQ. V gave up 3 bases and J gave up 6 bases; unmatched junction bases: 9. CDR3 size: 15 residues. This CDR3 is CASSFQQGAESEQYV. The CDR3 bases are TGTGCCAGCAGCTTTCAACAGGGGGCCGAAAGCGAGCAGTACGTC.

The chain employs TRBV18 and TRBJ2-1, with a possible D match to TRBD1 (6 bases). Germline V lookup: CDR1 KGHSH, CDR2 LQKENI. Trimming took 1 base from V and 1 from J, leaving 8 bases between them. This CDR3 contains 15 residues. The DNA of the CDR3 is TGTGCCAGCTCACCACTACAGGGTTCCTACAATGAGCAGTTCTTC. Translating gives CASSPLQGSYNEQFF.

Only a few counts were recorded for this clone. The genes are TRBV6-5 and TRBJ1-2, with TRBD1 identical over 9 bases. The CDR3 length is 15 residues. The V gene's germline CDR1 is MNHEY and CDR2 SVGAGI. J gave up 4 bases and V 5 bases, and 8 bases lay outside the gene matches. The chain's CDR3 is CASSPPGQGLYGYTF. The CDR3 DNA is TGTGCCAGCAGTCCCCCAGGACAGGGGCTCTATGGCTACACCTTC.

The chain employs TRBV19 and TRBJ1-1; D call uncertain. With 4 bases removed from V and 6 bases from J, the gap between germline ends came to 12 bases. The CDR3 has 13 residues. Germline CDR1 is LNHDA and CDR2 is SQIVND (reference sequence). The CDR3 sequence is CASSTEGRAEAFF. In nucleotides, the CDR3 is TGTGCCAGTAGTACTGAGGGAAGAGCTGAAGCTTTCTTT.

The V and J genes are TRBV7-2 and TRBJ2-5, with D maybe TRBD1 (6 bases). The germline V gene encodes CDR1 SGHTA and CDR2 FQGNSA. CDR3 length equals 14 residues. Trimming shortened V by 8 bases and J by 1 base, and 14 bases separated the two germline ends. The CDR3: CASRGRGLQETQYF. CDR3 DNA: TGTGCCAGCCGGGGCAGGGGTCTCCAAGAGACCCAGTACTTC.